The next 18 T cell receptor beta chains were all read from a single sample in a study of blood T cell repertoires in COVID-19. This table comes from immunoSEQ multiplex PCR, and its TCRdb copy is limited to in-frame clones, with some not included. The data contain about 140,000 clones, roughly 86% of them singletons. Material: PBMCs or T cells enriched from blood (not recorded which). Source of these receptors: a woman aged 45 to 65 with acute COVID-19.

Here the CDR3 DNA reads TGTGCTAGTGGTTTGGTCCAGGGGAATAATTCACCCCTCCACTTT. Translated: CASGLVQGNNSPLHF. V and J are TRBV12-5 and TRBJ1-6, with a tentative D call TRBD1 (6 bases). Germline assignment: CDR1 LGHNT and CDR2 FRNRAP. This CDR3 contains 15 residues. V lost 0 bases and J lost 5, with 8 bases in between.

The chain couples TRBV2 to TRBJ2-2; 7 nucleotides align to TRBD2. Germline V gene sequence: CDR1 SNHLY, CDR2 FYNNEI. The V and J ends lost 8 bases and 0 bases, in that order; junction bases with no gene match: 9. The CDR3 covers 16 residues. The chain's CDR3 is CASQLEGLSNTGELFF. The DNA for the CDR3 is TGTGCCAGCCAATTAGAGGGACTATCGAACACCGGGGAGCTGTTTTTT.

The rearrangement joins TRBV7-9 to TRBJ2-3; 8 nucleotides agree with TRBD1. CDR3 size: 15 residues. Germline values: CDR1 SEHNR, CDR2 FQNEAQ (reference sequence). V gave up 5 bases and J gave up 0 bases; unmatched junction bases: 4. CDR3 sequence (DNA): TGTGCCAGCAGCAACCAGGGGGCAAGCACAGATACGCAGTATTTT. Amino acids: CASSNQGASTDTQYF.

The chain combines TRBV7-8 with TRBJ1-5; D is undetermined. The germline CDR1 and CDR2 sequences are SGHVS and FQNEAQ. The ends were cut back, 0 bases at V and 0 bases at J, with 12 bases in the middle. This CDR3 region has 17 residues. The DNA of the CDR3 is TGTGCCAGCAGCTTAGCGCCACGAGGCCATAGCAATCAGCCCCAGCATTTT. Its translation: CASSLAPRGHSNQPQHF.

On this clone: A read error may be the cause here, since a much bigger clone is one base away. Distinct nucleotide sequences in the sample also encode this CDR3. V is TRBV7-9 and J is TRBJ2-7, with D unclear. The CDR3 has 11 amino acids. Germline values: CDR1 SEHNR, CDR2 FQNEAQ (reference sequence). Trimming cost V 4 bases and J 2 bases, with 3 bases left between them. The CDR3 bases are TGTGCCAGCAGCTCTACCTACGAGCAGTACTTC. It encodes CASSSTYEQYF.

In this sample, this clone turned up a few times. This chain connects TRBV7-2 to TRBJ2-7, with 11 bases identical to TRBD2. This CDR3 is built from 16 residues. Per germline, CDR1 SGHTA and CDR2 FQGNSA. V shed 0 bases and J 5 bases; nucleotides not matched to a gene: 6. The CDR3 DNA reads TGTGCCAGCAGCTTAGCCCTAGCGGGAGGTTTCGACGAGCAGTACTTC. Protein: CASSLALAGGFDEQYF.

The chain recombines TRBV5-6 with TRBJ1-1; the D gene is possibly TRBD1 (6 bases). Trimming stripped 4 bases from V and 6 bases from J, with 19 bases between. The CDR3 is 15 amino acids. Germline values: CDR1 SGHDT, CDR2 YYEEEE. The CDR3 DNA sequence: TGTGCCAGCAGCCTCCCGGGACATCCCCTTCCTGAAGCTTTCTTT. This gives the protein CASSLPGHPLPEAFF. Supplemented by reference TRBV5-6 and TRBJ1-1, the full variable domain reads DAGVTQSPTHLIKTRGQQVTLRCSPKSGHDTVSWYQQALGQGPQFIFQYYEEEERQRGNFPDRFSGHQFPNYSSELNVNALLLGDSALYLCASSLPGHPLPEAFFGQGTRLTVV.

J is TRBJ2-1 and V is TRBV24-1; 10 bases map to TRBD2. Germline lookup yields CDR1 KGHDR and CDR2 SFDVKD. This CDR3 region has 16 residues. J lost 6 bases, V lost 5 bases, and 9 bases had no gene match. DNA of the CDR3: TGTGCCACCAGTGTTTCTCGGGCTAGCGGGGGCAATGAGCAGTTCTTC. Residues: CATSVSRASGGNEQFF.

The chain combines TRBV5-6 with TRBJ2-5; D not resolved. This CDR3 has 17 amino acids. V was trimmed by 0 bases and J by 1 base, leaving 16 bases between them. Looked up from germline, CDR1 is SGHDT and CDR2 is YYEEEE. The CDR3 loop reads CASSLAGGSRSQETQYF. CDR3 in DNA: TGTGCCAGCAGCTTGGCTGGCGGATCCCGCAGCCAAGAGACCCAGTACTTC.

The CDR3: CASSPPGTGANVLTF. CDR3 nucleotides: TGTGCCAGCAGCCCGCCGGGAACTGGGGCCAACGTCCTGACTTTC. The V gene is TRBV28, the J gene TRBJ2-6; a possible D gene is TRBD2 (5 bases). CDR1 is MDHEN, CDR2 SYDVKM, per germline. V lost 6 bases, J lost 2 bases, and 11 bases lay in between. The CDR3 is made up of 15 amino acids.

The chain couples TRBV29-1 to TRBJ2-3; maybe TRBD2 (7 bases). The CDR3 has 14 amino acids. Per the germline V gene, CDR1 is SQVTM and CDR2 is ANQGSEA. V gave up 5 bases and J gave up 4 bases, with 16 bases separating them. CDR3 sequence: CSVTSSGGPDTQYF. The CDR3 DNA is TGCAGCGTTACCTCATCGGGGGGCCCAGATACGCAGTATTTT.

J is TRBJ1-3 and V is TRBV5-1; 7 nucleotides align to TRBD1. The CDR3 loop spans 14 amino acids. The V and J ends lost 2 bases and 4 bases, in that order; junction bases with no gene match: 3. Germline CDR1 is SGHRS and CDR2 is YFSETQ. CDR3 sequence reads: CASSFGQDGNTIYF. The CDR3 DNA sequence: TGCGCCAGCAGCTTTGGACAGGACGGAAACACCATATATTTT.

V and J are TRBV14 and TRBJ2-6; D is ambiguous. This CDR3 comprises 16 residues. V was pared by 1 base and J by 3 bases, with 10 bases between. The germline V gene encodes CDR1 SGHDN and CDR2 FVKESK. CDR3 loop: CASSQASWYGANVLTF. The CDR3 nucleotides are TGTGCCAGCAGCCAAGCGAGTTGGTATGGGGCCAACGTCCTGACTTTC. The variable domain in full, with the rest retrieved from reference TRBV14 and TRBJ2-6, is EAGVTQFPSHSVIEKGQTVTLRCDPISGHDNLYWYRRVMGKEIKFLLHFVKESKQDESGMPNNRFLAERTGGTYSTLKVQPAELEDSGVYFCASSQASWYGANVLTFGAGSRLTVL.

The chain has TRBV9 and TRBJ2-7; D possibly corresponds to TRBD1 (6 bases). The CDR3 loop spans 16 amino acids. Trimming cost V 4 bases and J 0 bases, with 17 bases left between them. Germline values: CDR1 SGDLS, CDR2 YYNGEE. CDR3 amino acids: CASSPLSGTTSYEQYF. In nucleotides, the CDR3 is TGTGCCAGCAGCCCTCTTTCCGGGACAACCTCCTACGAGCAGTACTTC.

The chain uses TRBV7-9 and TRBJ2-1; D might be TRBD2 (5 bases). V dropped 4 bases and J dropped 0 bases, with 7 bases sitting between them. CDR1 SEHNR and CDR2 FQNEAQ come from the germline V gene (reference sequence). The length of the CDR3 is 14 residues. The DNA for the CDR3 is TGTGCCAGCAGCTCCGCGGGCTCCTACAATGAGCAGTTCTTC. It codes for CASSSAGSYNEQFF.

Comments on this clone: A read error may account for a junction end that differs from germline. The V gene is TRBV7-7, the J gene TRBJ2-2; 10 bases fit TRBD2. Looked up from germline, CDR1 is SSHAT and CDR2 is FNYEAQ (reference sequence). The CDR3 is 17 residues long. The CDR3 here is CASSPTLAGVGHGELFF. The DNA of the CDR3 is TGTGCTAGCAGCCCTACCCTAGCGGGAGTGGGGCACGGGGAGCTGTTTTTT.

The rearrangement joins TRBV9 to TRBJ2-2, with D maybe TRBD1 (6 bases). Looked up from germline, CDR1 is SGDLS and CDR2 is YYNGEE. The CDR3 is 15 residues long. V was clipped by 3 bases and J by 6 bases, with 15 bases between them. In nucleotides, the CDR3 is TGTGCCAGCAGCGGCGCCGGGACACTACCCGGGGAGCTGTTTTTT. This codes for CASSGAGTLPGELFF. The full variable domain, completed using reference TRBV9 and TRBJ2-2, is DSGVTQTPKHLITATGQRVTLRCSPRSGDLSVYWYQQSLDQGLQFLIQYYNGEERAKGNILERFSAQQFPDLHSELNLSSLELGDSALYFCASSGAGTLPGELFFGEGSRLTVL.

CDR3 in DNA: TGTGCCACCCGGGAGGGCCGAAACAATGAGCAGTTCTTC. Residues: CATREGRNNEQFF. This chain joins TRBV15 and TRBJ2-1; 8 bases line up with TRBD2. V dropped 8 bases and J dropped 5; count of bases not matched to a gene: 5. Germline V gene sequence: CDR1 LNHNV, CDR2 YYDKDF (reference sequence). The CDR3 runs 13 residues.